Shown below are 17 T cell receptor beta chains from a single sample sequenced in a study of blood T cell repertoires in COVID-19. Sequencing was performed with immunoSEQ multiplex PCR; in TCRdb, only in-frame clones are kept and a portion is missing. This sample yields 99,000 or so clones, of which around 84% are seen a single time; under 15% belongs to the top ten. The specimen was peripheral blood. The receptors stem from a woman aged 55 to 70 in a cohort sampled during active or convalescent COVID-19.

This chain joins TRBV19 and TRBJ2-3; 10 bases align to TRBD2. The V and J ends lost 6 bases and 7 bases, in that order; junction bases with no gene match: 7. From germline, CDR1 is LNHDA and CDR2 SQIVND (reference sequence). This CDR3 contains 14 residues. CDR3 residues: CASRLAGVGNTQYF. The CDR3 DNA sequence: TGTGCCAGTAGGCTAGCGGGAGTGGGAAATACGCAGTATTTT.

V gene TRBV11-2 combines with J gene TRBJ2-1; 12 bases are shared with TRBD2. This CDR3 spans 15 amino acids. Germline lookup yields CDR1 SGHAT and CDR2 FQNNGV. Losses at the gene ends were 6 bases for V and 8 bases for J; bases not matched to a gene: 8. This CDR3 reads CASSSTSGRRDEQFF. The CDR3 bases are TGTGCCAGCAGTTCGACTAGCGGGAGAAGGGATGAGCAGTTCTTC.

J is TRBJ1-2 and V is TRBV18, with TRBD1 matching 7 bases. Germline-derived CDR1 and CDR2 are KGHSH and LQKENI. The CDR3 has 15 amino acids. Germline trimming cut 4 bases from V and 3 bases from J; bases unmatched to any gene: 8. CDR3 region: CASSLQATGHYGYTF. DNA for the CDR3: TGTGCCAGCTCACTACAAGCGACAGGGCACTATGGCTACACCTTC.

The chain joins TRBV28 to TRBJ1-5; 8 bases line up with TRBD1. Germline V lookup: CDR1 MDHEN, CDR2 SYDVKM. Trimming removed 11 bases from V and 2 bases from J; junction bases left unmatched: 17. The CDR3 is 17 amino acids. The chain's CDR3 is CAARDRGLLRGNQPQHF. CDR3 DNA sequence: TGTGCCGCACGAGACAGGGGCCTTCTTCGAGGCAATCAGCCCCAGCATTTT.

The chain links TRBV6-5 to TRBJ2-5; no clear D. With 6 bases removed from V and 5 bases from J, the gap between germline ends came to 7 bases. The CDR3 has 11 amino acids. Germline V gene lookup returns CDR1 MNHEY and CDR2 SVGAGI. The CDR3 region has the DNA TGTGCCAGCAGCTCTAGGGAGACCCAGTACTTC. Translation: CASSSRETQYF.

The chain joins TRBV4-1 to TRBJ2-7; maybe TRBD2 (5 bases). The V end was cut by 0 bases, the J end by 0 bases, with 12 bases between. The CDR3 has 16 residues. Germline CDR1 MGHRA, CDR2 YSYEKL. The CDR3 is CASSQDFPGSSYEQYF. CDR3 sequence (DNA): TGCGCCAGCAGCCAAGATTTCCCGGGGAGCTCCTACGAGCAGTACTTC.

The V gene is TRBV25-1, the J gene TRBJ1-5, with 8 bases matching TRBD1. From germline, CDR1 is MGHDK and CDR2 SYGVNS. V shed 7 bases, J shed 4 bases, and the junction held 6 bases outside the gene matches. This CDR3 is 14 amino acids long. CDR3 amino acids: CASTPTGANQPQHF. The CDR3 DNA reads TGTGCCAGCACTCCGACAGGGGCAAATCAGCCCCAGCATTTT.

This sequence joins TRBV30 and TRBJ1-4; no definite D call. The V gene's germline CDR1 is GTSNPN and CDR2 SVGIG (reference sequence). The CDR3 is made up of 12 amino acids. Deletions cut 0 bases from V and 13 bases from J, with 12 bases between. The CDR3 sequence: CAWSVERGGLFF. The CDR3 nucleotides read TGTGCCTGGAGTGTGGAACGAGGCGGACTGTTTTTT. Together with reference TRBV30 and TRBJ1-4, the CDR3 gives the full variable domain: SQTIHQWPATLVQPVGSPLSLECTVEGTSNPNLYWYRQAAGRGLQLLFYSVGIGQISSEVPQNLSASRPQDRQFILSSKKLLLSDSGFYLCAWSVERGGLFFGSGTQLSVL.

The V and J genes are TRBV3-1 (or the pseudogene TRBV3-2) and TRBJ1-5, with 10 bases fitting TRBD1. Germline CDR1 and CDR2: LGHDT and YNNKEL (reference sequence). V lost 5 bases to trimming and J lost 6 bases; unmatched junction nucleotides: 4. The CDR3 is 14 residues long. The chain's CDR3 is CASSDRGQFQPQHF. CDR3 nucleotide sequence: TGTGCCAGCAGCGACAGGGGGCAATTTCAGCCCCAGCATTTT.

This clone was recorded only once. J is TRBJ2-2 and V is TRBV28, with D perhaps matching TRBD1 (5 bases). Germline V gene lookup returns CDR1 MDHEN and CDR2 SYDVKM. The ends were cut back, 1 base at V and 1 base at J, with 10 bases in the middle. This CDR3 spans 16 amino acids. The CDR3 nucleotides are TGTGCCAGCAGTTTATACCAGGGCGTGAACACCGGGGAGCTGTTTTTT. Translated, it gives CASSLYQGVNTGELFF.

The gene calls are TRBV3-1 (or the pseudogene TRBV3-2) and TRBJ1-2; D perhaps matches TRBD1 (5 bases). The germline V gene has CDR1 LGHDT and CDR2 YNNKEL (reference sequence). The V gene lost 1 base and the J gene lost 2 bases, with 14 bases spanning the gap. This CDR3 contains 16 residues. The CDR3 coding sequence is TGTGCCAGCAGCCAAGGATTCAGGAAGGGGAACTATGGCTACACCTTC. It codes for CASSQGFRKGNYGYTF.

The J gene is TRBJ2-2, the V gene TRBV7-3; 11 bases align to TRBD2. CDR3 length equals 16 residues. Germline V gene data show CDR1 as SGHTA and CDR2 as FQGTGA. V lost 4 bases to trimming and J lost 5 bases; unmatched junction nucleotides: 6. Written as DNA, the CDR3 is TGTGCCAGCAGCTCCCCCTTAGCGGGGGGGACCGGGGAGCTGTTTTTT. Translation gives CASSSPLAGGTGELFF. The complete variable domain, with remaining parts taken from reference TRBV7-3 and TRBJ2-2, reads GAGVSQTPSNKVTEKGKYVELRCDPISGHTALYWYRQSLGQGPEFLIYFQGTGAADDSGLPNDRFFAVRPEGSVSTLKIQRTERGDSAVYLCASSSPLAGGTGELFFGEGSRLTVL.

The chain employs TRBV7-8 and TRBJ1-5; TRBD1 aligns across 11 bases. The germline CDR1 and CDR2 sequences are SGHVS and FQNEAQ. The CDR3 has 15 amino acids. J was trimmed by 6 bases and V by 5 bases; bases with no gene match: 6. CDR3 region: CASSVGTGGTQPQHF. The CDR3 region has the DNA TGTGCCAGCAGCGTGGGGACAGGGGGGACTCAGCCCCAGCATTTT.

This clone was seen just once. The rearrangement joins TRBV30 to TRBJ1-5; D is undetermined. This CDR3 is built from 13 residues. The germline V and J ends were trimmed by 1 base and 0 bases, with 4 bases remaining between them. The germline gives CDR1 GTSNPN, CDR2 SVGIG (reference sequence). Written as DNA, the CDR3 is TGTGCCTGGAGTGCTTATAGCAATCAGCCCCAGCATTTT. It yields the protein CAWSAYSNQPQHF. The entire variable domain, with the rest obtained from reference TRBV30 and TRBJ1-5, is as follows: SQTIHQWPATLVQPVGSPLSLECTVEGTSNPNLYWYRQAAGRGLQLLFYSVGIGQISSEVPQNLSASRPQDRQFILSSKKLLLSDSGFYLCAWSAYSNQPQHFGDGTRLSIL.

This chain uses TRBV27 with TRBJ1-1; 10 bases are a match to TRBD1. The CDR3 length is 20 residues. J lost 1 base, V lost 6 bases, and 20 bases had no gene match. Per the germline V gene, CDR1 is MNHEY and CDR2 is SMNVEV (reference sequence). The CDR3 coding sequence is TGTGCCAGCAGCCTGAAGGGACAGGGGCATGCCTTTGACAAGAACACTGAAGCTTTCTTT. Translated, it gives CASSLKGQGHAFDKNTEAFF.

The chain combines TRBV11-2 with TRBJ2-1; 10 nucleotides match TRBD2. V was clipped by 3 bases and J by 7 bases; unmatched bases: 12. Per germline, CDR1 SGHAT and CDR2 FQNNGV. The CDR3 runs 17 residues. The CDR3 DNA follows: TGTGCCAGCAGCTTGGCTCGGGGAGCGGGGGGGCTTAATGAGCAGTTCTTC. This translates into CASSLARGAGGLNEQFF.

The rearrangement joins TRBV5-4 to TRBJ1-5, with 9 bases that match TRBD1. This CDR3 is built from 17 residues. V lost 4 bases, J lost 4 bases, and 12 bases stayed unmatched. Germline loops: CDR1 SGHNT, CDR2 YYREEE (reference sequence). The DNA for the CDR3 is TGTGCCAGCAGCCCTGACCCGGGACAGGGCGGTAATCAGCCCCAGCATTTT. This sequence encodes CASSPDPGQGGNQPQHF.